This T cell receptor beta chain originates from a study of Tregs in tolerant kidney transplant recipients (dated by TCRdb to the late 2010s). Background on the whole study: The study applied TCRbeta sequencing to find donor-specific regulatory T cells before combined kidney and bone marrow transplantation and then followed those same cells after transplant. Several methods of expanding Tregs specific for an allogeneic donor were compared by TCRbeta repertoire sequencing in a few healthy controls. Study-level results and caveats: The most biologically relevant and donor-specific TCRbeta repertoire appeared to be identified by expanding Tregs with activated donor B cells. Although technical replication error seemed to be minimal, the question of biological reproducibility was not addressed directly. Because the study included only a small number of patients, the results must be confirmed in larger populations and under other immunosuppression protocols.

V and J lose 1 base and 4 bases, and a span of 14 bases separates them. The CDR1 and CDR2 encoded by the germline V gene are SGHDT and YYEEEE. Taken from cysteine to phenylalanine, the CDR3 has 15 residues. The retained sequence is limited to the CDR3, 45 bases, with the frame set at the first base. Thawed PBMCs were FACS-sorted into unstimulated Tregs (CD4+CD25+CD127-), CD4+ non-Tregs (CD4+CD25-), CD4 cells and CD8 cells. Blood from healthy controls was obtained either from healthy volunteers or as purchased buffy coats. Healthy control blood was processed to PBMCs by Ficoll density gradient and cryopreserved, and patient PBMCs were collected before and after transplant. For TCRbeta CDR3 sequencing, genomic DNA from the sorted cells was extracted using the QIAGEN DNeasy Blood and Tissue Kit. Through immunoSEQ, high-throughput TCRbeta CDR3 sequencing was done commercially, including PCR amplification with internal controls and bias correction. The study's own analysis went as follows. Unique productive TCRbeta sequences were defined by CDR3 nucleotide sequence where primers matched, and otherwise by CDR3 amino acid sequence together with Vbeta and Jbeta genes. As a correction for sorting error, sequences shared between sorted populations at a frequency ratio of 2:1 or less were discarded, and the remaining shared sequences were assigned to the higher population. Sequences were defined as donor-reactive when expanded at least 5-fold in CFSE-low cells versus unstimulated cells and present at a frequency of at least 0.01% in CFSE-low cells. Jensen-Shannon divergence, calculated on the top 100 TCRbeta sequences ranked by frequency, was used to quantify repertoire divergence. For any sample with multiple sequencing runs, sorting error was corrected in each run separately before the runs were pooled. The immuneACCESS repertoire file appears here via TCRdb, limited to in-frame rearrangements. These files lack a portion of the clones; in checked studies, under half of the deficit traces to unresolved V genes, and the cause of the others is not known. V and J calls plus clone size are reproduced from that table; the DNA served to infer D and trimming. The table for this sample lists under 300,000 clones; 80% to 85% of them were counted only once. About 0.68% of the sample lies in the top ten.

Comment on this clone: Its recognized antigen is unknown. Base-call qualities are not available, and no considerably larger clone is one nucleotide away.

This TCR was sampled from a human donor in good health. Sequencing was carried out using CD4+ T cells from blood. The rearranged segments are TRBV5-6 and TRBJ1-2; a confident D gene designation cannot be given. The nucleotide sequence reads as follows: TGTGCCAGCAGCTTGTATCGGTACGGAAGCTATGGCTACACCTTC. This codes for CASSLYRYGSYGYTF.